Listed below are T cell receptor beta chains from one sample, sequenced in a study of shared clonotypes between healthy human individuals. TCRdb's copy holds only in-frame clones and misses some; the assay was immunoSEQ multiplex PCR. In the table there are 2 million to 3 million clones, 85% to 95% of which are singletons. The sequenced sample was naive CD4+ T cells sorted from blood. These receptors originate from a man aged 18 to 30 in good health. Both conserved end residues are part of each CDR3. The order of the fields is clone size, D gene, V gene, J gene, CDR3 protein, CDR3 DNA. D genes are given only for firm matches. Rows may omit the clone size; those that give it use once, few, many or a size class.

>few|TRBD1|TRBV4-1|TRBJ2-2
CASSQGRGRGRETGELFF
TGCGCCAGCAGCCAAGGACGGGGCAGGGGGCGGGAAACCGGGGAGCTGTTTTTT
>NA|TRBD1|TRBV10-3|TRBJ1-1
CAISESGTGATEAFF
TGTGCCATCAGTGAGTCCGGGACAGGGGCTACTGAAGCTTTCTTT
>NA|TRBD1|TRBV7-9|TRBJ2-7
CASSLPGTASPPRQYF
TGTGCCAGCAGCTTACCTGGGACAGCCTCCCCGCCCCGGCAGTACTTC
>NA|NA|TRBV4-1|TRBJ2-3
CASSQGPGGGAGDTQYF
TGCGCCAGCAGCCAAGGTCCAGGAGGGGGCGCTGGTGATACGCAGTATTTT
>NA|NA|TRBV7-9|TRBJ2-3
CASSQVSSTDTQYF
TGTGCCAGCAGCCAGGTCTCTAGCACAGATACGCAGTATTTT
>NA|TRBD2|TRBV5-1|TRBJ2-5
CASSRGGAKETQYF
TGCGCCAGCAGTCGGGGGGGCGCAAAAGAGACCCAGTACTTC
>NA|NA|TRBV27|TRBJ1-1
CASSTHRENTEAFF
TGTGCCAGCAGTACCCACAGGGAAAACACTGAAGCTTTCTTT
>NA|NA|TRBV20-1|TRBJ1-2
CSATDYGYTF
TGCAGTGCTACCGACTATGGCTACACCTTC
>once|NA|TRBV28|TRBJ2-3
CASSFRQVSDTQYF
TGTGCCAGCAGTTTCAGACAGGTCTCAGATACGCAGTATTTT
>NA|NA|TRBV11-2|TRBJ2-1
CASSLAGRGAYNEQFF
TGTGCCAGCAGCTTAGCCGGCAGGGGAGCCTACAATGAGCAGTTCTTC
>NA|TRBD2|TRBV19|TRBJ2-5
CASAGTSGRQETQYF
TGTGCCAGCGCCGGGACTAGCGGGAGACAAGAGACCCAGTACTTC
>NA|NA|TRBV6-5|TRBJ1-1
CASSPIASKSTEAFF
TGTGCCAGCAGTCCAATCGCCTCGAAGAGTACTGAAGCTTTCTTT
>NA|NA|TRBV19|TRBJ1-5
CASRRRGGPDDQPQHF
TGTGCCAGTAGACGCAGGGGAGGACCGGACGATCAGCCCCAGCATTTT
>NA|NA|TRBV6-1|TRBJ2-2
CASSAQSRLNTGELFF
TGTGCCAGCAGTGCCCAAAGCCGACTCAACACCGGGGAGCTGTTTTTT
>NA|NA|TRBV9|TRBJ1-5
CASSGVQGTSNRVPQPQHF
TGTGCCAGCAGCGGGGTACAGGGAACTTCAAACCGAGTCCCACAGCCCCAGCATTTT
>NA|NA|TRBV6-1|TRBJ2-7
CASSSLGEQYF
TGTGCCAGCAGTTCACTCGGGGAGCAGTACTTC
>NA|NA|TRBV28|TRBJ1-5
CATKQGRNQPQHF
TGTGCCACAAAACAGGGACGCAATCAGCCCCAGCATTTT
>once|TRBD1|TRBV5-1|TRBJ2-1
CASSLERGPMGIEQFF
TGCGCCAGCAGCTTGGAGAGGGGGCCTATGGGCATTGAGCAGTTCTTC
>NA|TRBD1|TRBV9|TRBJ2-5
CASSVGDRGPFQETQYF
TGTGCCAGCAGCGTAGGAGACAGGGGCCCTTTTCAAGAGACCCAGTACTTC
>once|TRBD2|TRBV2|TRBJ2-2
CASSVGLAGKTGELFF
TGTGCCAGCAGTGTCGGCCTAGCGGGAAAGACCGGGGAGCTGTTTTTT
>once|TRBD1|TRBV18|TRBJ1-1
CASSHRGGGTEAFF
TGTGCCAGCTCACACAGGGGTGGCGGCACTGAAGCTTTCTTT
>few|NA|TRBV5-6|TRBJ1-1
CASSLADLEAFF
TGTGCCAGCAGCTTGGCCGACTTGGAAGCTTTCTTT
>NA|TRBD2|TRBV2|TRBJ2-5
CASRVGTSGGGQETQYF
TGTGCCAGCAGGGTGGGGACTAGCGGAGGGGGGCAAGAGACCCAGTACTTC
>NA|TRBD1|TRBV6-1|TRBJ2-7
CASSIPGQGREQYF
TGTGCCAGCAGCATACCGGGACAGGGACGCGAGCAGTACTTC
>NA|NA|TRBV6-1|TRBJ1-1
CASNSGLNTEAFF
TGTGCCAGCAATTCTGGGCTCAACACTGAAGCTTTCTTT
>once|TRBD1|TRBV5-4|TRBJ2-7
CASSSWTGPGYEQYF
TGTGCCAGCAGCTCCTGGACAGGCCCAGGGTACGAGCAGTACTTC
>NA|TRBD1|TRBV7-2|TRBJ1-2
CASSLDTTGGRGGYTF
TGTGCCAGCAGCTTAGATACTACAGGGGGCAGAGGTGGCTACACCTTC
>NA|NA|TRBV5-1|TRBJ2-3
CASSMQWGADLSTDTQYF
TGCGCCAGCAGCATGCAGTGGGGGGCGGACCTTAGCACAGATACGCAGTATTTT
>NA|TRBD2|TRBV28|TRBJ2-1
CASSQGLAGGYNEQFF
TGTGCCAGCAGTCAGGGACTAGCGGGGGGTTACAATGAGCAGTTCTTC
>NA|NA|TRBV11-2|TRBJ2-2
CASSKLDTSNTGELFF
TGTGCCAGCAGCAAGCTGGACACATCGAACACCGGGGAGCTGTTTTTT
>NA|NA|TRBV7-2|TRBJ1-4
CASSSQTVATNEKLFF
TGTGCCAGCAGCTCTCAGACAGTTGCAACTAATGAAAAACTGTTTTTT
>NA|TRBD1|TRBV18|TRBJ1-2
CASSPPPDRDYGYTF
TGTGCCAGCTCGCCACCCCCGGACAGGGACTATGGCTACACCTTC
>NA|NA|TRBV7-2|TRBJ2-2
CASSLLRTHGGELFF
TGTGCCAGCAGCTTATTGCGTACTCATGGAGGGGAGCTGTTTTTT
>NA|TRBD1|TRBV7-2|TRBJ1-1
CASYPGDRLGRTEAFF
TGTGCCAGTTACCCGGGGGACAGACTTGGGCGCACTGAAGCTTTCTTT
>NA|NA|TRBV27|TRBJ1-2
CASSLGLNYGYTF
TGTGCCAGCAGTTTAGGACTCAACTATGGCTACACCTTC
>NA|NA|TRBV30|TRBJ1-4
CAWGGREKLFF
TGTGCCTGGGGGGGAAGAGAAAAACTGTTTTTT
>NA|NA|TRBV5-5|TRBJ1-2
CASSSTRGYGYTF
TGTGCCAGCAGCTCCACCCGCGGCTATGGCTACACCTTC
>NA|NA|TRBV5-6|TRBJ1-5
CASSLYLGSINQPQHF
TGTGCCAGCAGCTTGTATTTAGGTTCAATCAATCAGCCCCAGCATTTT
>NA|NA|TRBV11-2|TRBJ2-1
CASSFGLNDEQFF
TGTGCCAGCAGTTTCGGACTAAACGATGAGCAGTTCTTC
>NA|NA|TRBV9|TRBJ1-4
CASSLGGEKLFF
TGTGCCAGCAGCCTGGGGGGAGAGAAACTGTTTTTT
>NA|TRBD2|TRBV27|TRBJ2-5
CASSLGGVVWNF
TGTGCCAGCAGTTTAGGGGGGGTGGTTTGGAACTTC
>once|NA|TRBV11-2|TRBJ2-1
CASSFGGGYNEQFF
TGTGCCAGCAGCTTCGGGGGCGGGTACAATGAGCAGTTCTTC
>NA|NA|TRBV5-5|TRBJ1-5
CASSLTPRQGGNQPQHF
TGTGCCAGCAGCTTGACCCCCCGGCAGGGAGGCAATCAGCCCCAGCATTTT
>NA|NA|TRBV6-1|TRBJ1-6
CASRESNSPLHF
TGTGCCAGCAGGGAATCTAATTCACCCCTCCACTTT
>NA|TRBD2|TRBV6-1|TRBJ2-5
CASSEPGGKQETQYF
TGTGCCAGCAGTGAACCGGGGGGAAAACAAGAGACCCAGTACTTC
>NA|NA|TRBV6-1|TRBJ1-2
CASSVMGDFYGYTF
TGTGCCAGCAGTGTTATGGGGGATTTCTATGGCTACACCTTC
>NA|NA|TRBV29-1|TRBJ2-5
CSVDPYQETQYF
TGCAGCGTTGATCCCTACCAAGAGACCCAGTACTTC
>NA|TRBD1|TRBV6-6|TRBJ1-1
CASYRDREAFF
TGTGCCAGTTACCGGGACAGAGAAGCTTTCTTT
>NA|NA|TRBV27|TRBJ1-6
CASSLGRRSSYNSPLHF
TGTGCCAGCAGTTTAGGTAGGCGGAGCTCCTATAATTCACCCCTCCACTTT